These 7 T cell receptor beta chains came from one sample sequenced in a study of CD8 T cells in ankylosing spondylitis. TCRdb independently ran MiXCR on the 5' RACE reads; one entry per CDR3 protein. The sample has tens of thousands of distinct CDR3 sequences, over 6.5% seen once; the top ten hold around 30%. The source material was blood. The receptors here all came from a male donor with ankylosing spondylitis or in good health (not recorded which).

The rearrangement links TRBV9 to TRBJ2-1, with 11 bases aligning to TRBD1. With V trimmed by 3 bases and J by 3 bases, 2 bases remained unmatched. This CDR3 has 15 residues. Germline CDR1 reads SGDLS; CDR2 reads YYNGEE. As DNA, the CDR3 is TGTGCCAGCAGCGCCGGGACAGGGGGCTACAATGAGCAGTTCTTC. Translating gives CASSAGTGGYNEQFF.

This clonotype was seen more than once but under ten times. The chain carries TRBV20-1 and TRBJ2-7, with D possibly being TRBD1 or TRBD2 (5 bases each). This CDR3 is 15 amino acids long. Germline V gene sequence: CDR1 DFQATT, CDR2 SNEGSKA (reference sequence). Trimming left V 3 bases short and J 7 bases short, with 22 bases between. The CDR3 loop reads CSASGDSRGSAEQYF. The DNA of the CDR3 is TGCAGTGCTAGTGGCGACAGTCGGGGATCCGCGGAGCAGTACTTC.

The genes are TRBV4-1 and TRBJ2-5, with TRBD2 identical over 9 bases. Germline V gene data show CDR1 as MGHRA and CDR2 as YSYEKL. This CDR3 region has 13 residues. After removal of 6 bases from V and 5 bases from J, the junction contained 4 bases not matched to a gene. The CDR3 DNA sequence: TGCGCCAGCAGAGGAGCGGGGGGTGAGACCCAGTACTTC. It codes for CASRGAGGETQYF.

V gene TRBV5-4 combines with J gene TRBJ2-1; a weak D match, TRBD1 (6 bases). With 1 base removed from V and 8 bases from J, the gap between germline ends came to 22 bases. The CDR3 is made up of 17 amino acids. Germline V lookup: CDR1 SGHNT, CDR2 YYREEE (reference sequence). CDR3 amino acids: CASSLHQGIASSDEQFF. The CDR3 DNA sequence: TGTGCCAGCAGCTTGCATCAGGGGATTGCGTCTTCGGATGAGCAGTTCTTC. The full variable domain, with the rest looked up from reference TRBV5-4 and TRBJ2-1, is ETGVTQSPTHLIKTRGQQVTLRCSSQSGHNTVSWYQQALGQGPQFIFQYYREEENGRGNFPPRFSGLQFPNYSSELNVNALELDDSALYLCASSLHQGIASSDEQFFGPGTRLTVL.

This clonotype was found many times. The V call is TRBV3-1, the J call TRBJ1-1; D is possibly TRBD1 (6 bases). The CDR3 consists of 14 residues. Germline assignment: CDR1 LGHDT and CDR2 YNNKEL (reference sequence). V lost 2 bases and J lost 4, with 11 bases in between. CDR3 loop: CASSQWGAVTEAFF. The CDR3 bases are TGTGCCAGCAGCCAATGGGGGGCCGTCACTGAAGCTTTCTTT.

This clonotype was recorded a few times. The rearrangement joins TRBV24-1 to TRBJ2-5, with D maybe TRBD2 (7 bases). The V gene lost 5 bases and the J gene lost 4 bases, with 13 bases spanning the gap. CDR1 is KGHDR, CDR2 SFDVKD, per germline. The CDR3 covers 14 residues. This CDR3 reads CATSAPGGAETQYF. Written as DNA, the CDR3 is TGTGCCACCAGTGCCCCGGGGGGCGCAGAGACCCAGTACTTC.

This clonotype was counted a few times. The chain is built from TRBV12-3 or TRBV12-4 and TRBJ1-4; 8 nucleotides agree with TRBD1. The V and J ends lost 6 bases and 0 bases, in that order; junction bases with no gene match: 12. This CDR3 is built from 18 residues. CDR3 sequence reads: CASSPGGMGFTTNEKLFF. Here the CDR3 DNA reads TGTGCCAGCAGCCCAGGGGGCATGGGGTTCACAACTAATGAAAAACTGTTTTTT.